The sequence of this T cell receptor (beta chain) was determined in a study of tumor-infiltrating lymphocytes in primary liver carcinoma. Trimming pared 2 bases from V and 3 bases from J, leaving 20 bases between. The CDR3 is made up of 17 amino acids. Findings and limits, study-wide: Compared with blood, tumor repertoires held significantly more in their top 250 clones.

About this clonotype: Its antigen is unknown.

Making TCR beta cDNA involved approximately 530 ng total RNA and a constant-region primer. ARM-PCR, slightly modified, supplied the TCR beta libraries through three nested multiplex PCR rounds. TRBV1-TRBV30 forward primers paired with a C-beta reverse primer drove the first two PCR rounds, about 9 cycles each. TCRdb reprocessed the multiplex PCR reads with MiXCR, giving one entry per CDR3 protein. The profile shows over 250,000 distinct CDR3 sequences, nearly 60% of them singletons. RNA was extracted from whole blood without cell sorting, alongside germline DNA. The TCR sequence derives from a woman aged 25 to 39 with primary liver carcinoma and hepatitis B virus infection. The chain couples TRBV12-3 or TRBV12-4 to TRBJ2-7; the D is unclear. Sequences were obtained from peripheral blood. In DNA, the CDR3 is TGTGCCAGCAGTTTATTTTTGATCCATGAACCGGGCTACGAGCAGTACTTC. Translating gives CASSLFLIHEPGYEQYF.